This entry concerns a single TCR beta chain. The data were taken from a study of blood T cells in healthy people across ages. The amount of total RNA extracted per sample was at least 6 micrograms. Then a second PCR, running about 6 to 12 cycles, was carried out with a sample-barcoded 5' primer and a J-beta primer mix. TCRdb reanalysed the 5' RACE reads using MiXCR and keeps one entry per CDR3 protein. The data contain over a million distinct CDR3 sequences, 40% to 45% of them singletons. Sequences were obtained from blood. The sequence was collected from a woman aged 55-69 years in good health.

CDR3 in DNA: TGTGCCAGCAGTCGGACTAGCGGGACTGTCAATGAGCAGTTCTTC. This translates into CASSRTSGTVNEQFF. The chain joins TRBV12-3 or TRBV12-4 to TRBJ2-1; 12 bases are a match to TRBD2. The CDR3 runs to 15 residues. V lost 5 bases, J lost 6 bases, and 5 bases stayed unmatched.